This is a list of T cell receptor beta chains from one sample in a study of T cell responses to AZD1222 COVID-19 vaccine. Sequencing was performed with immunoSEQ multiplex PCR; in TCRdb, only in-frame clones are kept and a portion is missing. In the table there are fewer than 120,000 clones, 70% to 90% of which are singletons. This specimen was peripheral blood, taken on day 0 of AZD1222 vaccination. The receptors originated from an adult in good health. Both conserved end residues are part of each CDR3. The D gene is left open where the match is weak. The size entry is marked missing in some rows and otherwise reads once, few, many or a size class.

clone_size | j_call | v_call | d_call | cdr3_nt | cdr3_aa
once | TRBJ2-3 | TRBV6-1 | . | TGTGCCAGCTGTGGTGGGGGAGTTAGCACAGATACGCAGTATTTT | CASCGGGVSTDTQYF
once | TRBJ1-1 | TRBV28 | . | TGTGCCAGCAGGTCCGGGGAAGGGAGGCTGGCTTTCTTT | CASRSGEGRLAFF
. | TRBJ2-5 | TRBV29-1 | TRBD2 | TGCAGCGTCACACTAGCGGGTAGTTGGGAGACCCAGTACTTC | CSVTLAGSWETQYF
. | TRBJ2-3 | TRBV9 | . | TGTGCCAGCAGGGGGGGCTCAAGCACAGATACGCAGTATTTT | CASRGGSSTDTQYF
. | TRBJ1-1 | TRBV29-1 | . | TGCAGCGTTGAAGCCCTTTACGGGGGCGTGGGTGCTTTCTTT | CSVEALYGGVGAFF
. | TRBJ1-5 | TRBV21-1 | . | TGTGCCAGCAGCAATGGGGGTGATCAGCCCCAGCATTTT | CASSNGGDQPQHF
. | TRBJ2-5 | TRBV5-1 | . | TGCGCCAGCAGCTTCAGCTCTCAAGAGACCCAGTACTTC | CASSFSSQETQYF
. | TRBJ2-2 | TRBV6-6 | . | TGTGCCAGCAGTTACACCGCCTTAGTAACCGGGGAGCTGTTTTTT | CASSYTALVTGELFF
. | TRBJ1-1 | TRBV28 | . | TGTGCCAGCAGAATATACCCCACTGAAGCTTTCTTT | CASRIYPTEAFF
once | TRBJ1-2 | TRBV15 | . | TGTGCCACCAGCAGAGAAGAGAGGGCCGGAGGCTACACCTTC | CATSREERAGGYTF
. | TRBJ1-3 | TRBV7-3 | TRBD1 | TGTGCCAGCAGCTTAGTCGGACAGGGTTCTGGAAACACCATATATTTT | CASSLVGQGSGNTIYF
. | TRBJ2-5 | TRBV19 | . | TGTGCCAGTAGCATATCGTGGGGGGCCCAAGAGACCCAGTACTTC | CASSISWGAQETQYF
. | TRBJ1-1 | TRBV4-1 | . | TGCGCCAGCAGGGGACTCATCAAGAACACTGAAGCTTTCTTT | CASRGLIKNTEAFF
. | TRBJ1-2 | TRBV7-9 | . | TGTGCCAGCAGCTTAAACGGGGACTATGGCTACACCTTC | CASSLNGDYGYTF
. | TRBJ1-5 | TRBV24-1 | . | TGTGCCACCAGTGAGACTGGACGGGGGGCAGTGTTTGGCAATCAGCCCCAGCATTTT | CATSETGRGAVFGNQPQHF
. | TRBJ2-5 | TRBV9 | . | TGTGCCAGCAGCCACAATACGGGGGAGACCCAGTACTTC | CASSHNTGETQYF
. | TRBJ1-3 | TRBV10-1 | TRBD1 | TGCGCCAGCAGTGTTACGACAGGGGCTAAGTCGGGTTCTGGAAACACCATATATTTT | CASSVTTGAKSGSGNTIYF
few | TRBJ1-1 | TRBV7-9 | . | TGTGCCAGCGGCCATGGGCAGGGCGAAGCTTTCTTT | CASGHGQGEAFF
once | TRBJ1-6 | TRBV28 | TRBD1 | TGTGCCAGCAGTTTAGACCTGGGACAGGGGGTGAATTCACCCCTCCACTTT | CASSLDLGQGVNSPLHF
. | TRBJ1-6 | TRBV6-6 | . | TGTGCCAGCAGTTACGCGGGGAACAATTCACCCCTCCACTTT | CASSYAGNNSPLHF
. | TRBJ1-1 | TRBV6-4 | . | TGTGCCAGCAGTGACTCGTCCAACACTGAAGCTTTCTTT | CASSDSSNTEAFF
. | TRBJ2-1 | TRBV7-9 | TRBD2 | TGTGCCAGCAGCCCCCCGGGACTAGGAAGCTACAATGAGCAGTTCTTC | CASSPPGLGSYNEQFF